The text below deals with one T cell receptor beta chain. The antigen is undetermined. The sample is drawn from a study of a mutant IDH1 vaccine in newly diagnosed glioma. At the level of the study: Patients were started on vaccination 4-6 weeks after radiotherapy alone, or with temozolomide cycles. Patients had received radiotherapy, temozolomide, or both previously, most receiving both.

Noted time point: week 23, last vaccination. A 20-mer mutant IDH1 peptide at 300 ug was injected subcutaneously with topical imiquimod. The germline gives CDR1 GTSNPN, CDR2 SVGIG (reference sequence). The V end was cut by 0 bases, the J end by 5 bases, with 8 bases between. The CDR3 spans 12 residues. TCRdb keeps only in-frame clones here, not all; method: immunoSEQ multiplex PCR. The table records some 80,000 clones, around 85% of them present only once. V is TRBV30 and J is TRBJ2-7, with D tentatively TRBD1 (6 bases). The specimen was PBMCs, collected from a glioma patient whose treatment included an IDH1 peptide vaccine. The TCR sequence derives from a woman aged 50 to 65 with glioma. Written as DNA, the CDR3 is TGTGCCTGGAGTGTTACAGGGAACGAGCAGTACTTC. Protein: CAWSVTGNEQYF.